This record looks at one TCR beta chain sequence and its context. Its antigen is as yet unknown. This sample is part of a study of T cell responses to AZD1222 COVID-19 vaccine. General study results and limits: Clonal diversity may have been underestimated in mostly white British donors. Reports indicate that nearly half of spike-specific TCRs are directed at unmutated variant regions. Only a handful of AZD1222 recipients, more than 5 in all, had baseline seropositivity.

The data were produced by immunoSEQ multiplex PCR, yet TCRdb's version contains in-frame clones alone and is incomplete. The sample lists some 120,000 clones, about 90% occurring once. This TCR was recovered from an adult in good health. The sample in question was peripheral blood, obtained on day 0 of AZD1222 vaccination.

Here the CDR3 DNA reads TGTGCCAGCAGTTACTACCCGGGTTTCTATGGCTACACCTTC. Its protein is CASSYYPGFYGYTF. This rearrangement joins TRBV6-5 to TRBJ1-2; D gene ambiguous. V was pared by 1 base and J by 4 bases, with 10 bases between. This CDR3 comprises 14 residues. Germline values: CDR1 MNHEY, CDR2 SVGAGI.